This T cell receptor beta chain originates from a study of T cell responses to AZD1222 COVID-19 vaccine. Sequencing was performed with immunoSEQ multiplex PCR; in TCRdb, only in-frame clones are kept and a portion is missing. The sample includes 120,000 to 150,000 clones, approximately 88% of them seen just once. In germline, CDR1 is MRHNA, CDR2 SNTAGT. Trimming removed 0 bases at V and 4 bases at J, with 6 bases between. This CDR3 is built from 13 residues. The sequenced sample was peripheral blood, obtained on day 0 of AZD1222 vaccination. The chain is built from TRBV6-4 and TRBJ1-2; unclear D gene. This TCR was sampled from an adult in good health. CDR3 region: CASSDSGGYGYTF. The DNA of the CDR3 is TGTGCCAGCAGTGACTCGGGAGGCTATGGCTACACCTTC.